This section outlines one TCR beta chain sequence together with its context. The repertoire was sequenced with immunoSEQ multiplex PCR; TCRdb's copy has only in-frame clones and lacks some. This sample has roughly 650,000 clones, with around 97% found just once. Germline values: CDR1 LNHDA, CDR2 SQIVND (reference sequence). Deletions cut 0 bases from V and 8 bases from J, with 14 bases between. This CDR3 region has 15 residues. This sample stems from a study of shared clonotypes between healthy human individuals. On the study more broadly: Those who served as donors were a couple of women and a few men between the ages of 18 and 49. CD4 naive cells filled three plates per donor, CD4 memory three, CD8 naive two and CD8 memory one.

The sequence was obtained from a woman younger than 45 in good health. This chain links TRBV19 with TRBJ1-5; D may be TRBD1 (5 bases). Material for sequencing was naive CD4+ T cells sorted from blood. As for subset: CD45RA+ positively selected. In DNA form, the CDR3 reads TGTGCCAGTAGTATAGATCTTCGGGGGTTGAAGCCCCAGCATTTT. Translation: CASSIDLRGLKPQHF.